This T cell receptor beta chain was recovered during a study of T cell changes during pregnancy in multiple sclerosis. Clones were sequenced by immunoSEQ multiplex PCR, and TCRdb holds only the in-frame ones, with some missing. The table has fewer than 15,000 clones, 65% to 90% seen once; the top ten hold over 15%. Sequencing was performed on CD8+ T cells from peripheral blood mononuclear cells, taken in the first trimester of pregnancy. This sequence was found in a female donor with multiple sclerosis, enrolled in a pregnancy study.

For the CDR3, the DNA is TGTGCCAGCAGCCCCGATCGGCGGAACCAAGAGACCCAGTACTTC. Translating it yields CASSPDRRNQETQYF. V gene TRBV7-8 combines with J gene TRBJ2-5, with unresolved D. Germline loops: CDR1 SGHVS, CDR2 FQNEAQ. Deletions cut 5 bases from V and 0 bases from J, with 13 bases between. The CDR3 consists of 15 residues.